The entry below describes one T cell receptor beta chain. Germline V gene sequence: CDR1 SGHTA, CDR2 FQGNSA. The CDR3 consists of 13 residues. Trimming removed 5 bases at V and 3 bases at J, with 10 bases between. The source of the sample is a study of blood T cell repertoires in COVID-19. Study at large: Samples of COVID-19 (acute and convalescent) were obtained from the United States, Italy and Spain. The cDNA or gDNA used as material had been derived from T cells, B-cell-depleted T cells, or PBMCs.

Original handling: Reference gene primer amplification gave estimated nucleated cell counts. Generated by immunoSEQ multiplex PCR, the TCRdb table keeps only in-frame clones and is missing some. That table is the source of V, J and clone size, and D and trimming were worked out from the DNA. The sample carries some 320,000 clones, 85% recorded once. Sequencing was performed on peripheral blood. This chain links TRBV7-2 with TRBJ1-2, with a possible D match to TRBD1 (6 bases). This clonotype was sampled from a human donor in a cohort sampled during active COVID-19. CDR3 in amino acids: CASSRGGDYGYTF. The CDR3 region has the DNA TGTGCCAGCAGCCGAGGGGGGGACTATGGCTACACCTTC.